The rows below give T cell receptor beta chains drawn from one sample of a study of cytomegalovirus exposure and HLA in healthy donors. Generated by immunoSEQ multiplex PCR, the TCRdb table keeps only in-frame clones and is missing some. The sample contains 200,000 to 250,000 clones, around 83% of which appear only once. Sequencing input: PBMCs. Every receptor here comes from a girl between 5 and 17 years old in good health and CMV-seronegative. The CDR3 runs from the conserved cysteine through the conserved F or W. The D gene is left open where the match is weak. Clone size appears in some rows only: once, few, many, or a class for an expanded clone.

j_call v_call d_call clone_size cdr3_nt cdr3_aa
TRBJ2-5 TRBV25-1 - once TGTGCCAGCAGTGATCTCCGGGACTTCCCGGAGACCCAGTACTTC CASSDLRDFPETQYF
TRBJ1-2 TRBV6-5 TRBD1 - TGTGCCAGCAGTTACAGGCGACAGGGGGGAGGAGGCTACACCTTC CASSYRRQGGGGYTF
TRBJ1-3 TRBV6-5 TRBD1 once TGTGCCAGCAGTTACTCGACAGGGTTCAGTGGAAACACCATATATTTT CASSYSTGFSGNTIYF
TRBJ2-6 TRBV27 - - TGTGCCAGCAAGTACCAGGACCGGGGTTTGGGTTTTCCCTCTGGGGCCAACGTCCTGACTTTC CASKYQDRGLGFPSGANVLTF
TRBJ1-5 TRBV4-2 TRBD1 - TGTGCCAGCAGCCAAACCGGGACAGGGGGCAATCAGCCCCAGCATTTT CASSQTGTGGNQPQHF
TRBJ2-7 TRBV19 TRBD1 - TGTGCCAGTAGTAGGTCGGGACAGGGAAAGTACGAGCAGTACTTC CASSRSGQGKYEQYF
TRBJ2-1 TRBV9 TRBD2 - TGTGCCAGCAGCCCCTTGCCGGGAGGGTCCTACAATGAGCAGTTCTTC CASSPLPGGSYNEQFF
TRBJ1-1 TRBV7-9 TRBD1 few TGTGCCAGCAGCCAGATACAGGGGAGGACTGAAGCTTTCTTT CASSQIQGRTEAFF
TRBJ1-3 TRBV6-5 TRBD1 - TGTGCCAGCAGGAGGACAGGGGGAAACACCATATATTTT CASRRTGGNTIYF
TRBJ1-5 TRBV6-6 - - TGTGCCAGCAGTTACGGTAGCCAGGGAGGAAGGCAGCCCCAGCATTTT CASSYGSQGGRQPQHF
TRBJ2-1 TRBV28 TRBD1 - TGTGCCACCACGACCCCCGGGACAGGGGGCCGGCATGAGCAGTTCTTC CATTTPGTGGRHEQFF
TRBJ1-2 TRBV5-1 TRBD1 - TGCGCCAGCACCTCGGAGACAGGGCTGGATGGCTACACCTTC CASTSETGLDGYTF
TRBJ2-1 TRBV4-1 TRBD2 - TGCGCCAGCAGCCAAGGACTAGCAGACCACAATGAGCAGTTCTTC CASSQGLADHNEQFF
TRBJ1-1 TRBV29-1 TRBD1 - TGCAGCGTTGAAGAAGGCAGGGGGTCCATACATGGGGAGGAAGCTTTCTTT CSVEEGRGSIHGEEAFF
TRBJ1-6 TRBV25-1 - - TGTGCCAGCAGTGGAGGAGGGTTGTCCTATAATTCACCCCTCCACTTT CASSGGGLSYNSPLHF
TRBJ2-7 TRBV14 TRBD1 - TGTGCCAGCAGCCGAAACAGGGGTTTTACGTACGAGCAGTACTTC CASSRNRGFTYEQYF
TRBJ1-2 TRBV6-1 - once TGTGCCAGCAGTGATTTGAGGGTTTCGCAATCCCCCGGCTACACCTTC CASSDLRVSQSPGYTF
TRBJ2-4 TRBV29-1 - - TGCAGCGTTGAAATCAGGGAAGTAAACATTCAGTACTTC CSVEIREVNIQYF
TRBJ1-5 TRBV28 TRBD1 - TGTGCCAGCAGTGTCGGGACAGGCAATCAGCCCCAGCATTTT CASSVGTGNQPQHF
TRBJ1-1 TRBV27 TRBD1 - TGTGCCAGCGATTTGGAATTTCCAGTAAGCCAGGGGGCAACACACCCGAATGCTTTCTTT CASDLEFPVSQGATHPNAFF
TRBJ2-1 TRBV29-1 - - TGCAGCGTTGGGGGCGGACCCTACAATGAGCAGTTCTTC CSVGGGPYNEQFF
TRBJ2-7 TRBV21-1 - - TGTGCCAGCCGGAGCACGAGCTACGAGCAGTACTTC CASRSTSYEQYF
TRBJ2-3 TRBV4-3 TRBD2 - TGCGCCAGCAGCCAAGATCAGGCTAGCGGGGGGGCGTTCTTCACAGATACGCAGTATTTT CASSQDQASGGAFFTDTQYF
TRBJ2-3 TRBV7-3 - - TGTGCCAGCAGCTTGCGGGACGGACCCGCAGATACGCAGTATTTT CASSLRDGPADTQYF
TRBJ2-6 TRBV7-3 TRBD2 - TGTGCCAGCAGCTTACACCTAGCGGGAGTAGGAGGGGCCAACGTCCTGACTTTC CASSLHLAGVGGANVLTF
TRBJ1-2 TRBV5-4 - - TGTGCCAGCAGCTTGGGGCAGACTTCCTATGGCTACACCTTC CASSLGQTSYGYTF
TRBJ2-7 TRBV5-1 TRBD1 - TGCGCCAGCAGCTTAGGGCAAGGACAGGCAGGCTACGAGCAGTACTTC CASSLGQGQAGYEQYF
TRBJ1-3 TRBV29-1 - - TGCAGCGTTATAAATTCTGGAAACACCATATATTTT CSVINSGNTIYF
TRBJ1-2 TRBV6-1 TRBD1 - TGTGCCAGCAGTGAATTGAGAGGGACAGGAAATTGGGGTGCTAGCTATGGCTACACCTTC CASSELRGTGNWGASYGYTF
TRBJ2-7 TRBV15 - - TGTGCCACCAGCAGAGATCTAATCGACGAGCAGTACTTC CATSRDLIDEQYF
TRBJ2-7 TRBV30 - - TGTGCCTGGAGTGGGCGACAGTACGAGCAGTACTTC CAWSGRQYEQYF
TRBJ1-4 TRBV7-6 TRBD1 - TGTGCCAGCAGCCCCAACAGGGGAACTAATGAAAAACTGTTTTTT CASSPNRGTNEKLFF
TRBJ2-5 TRBV10-3 - - TGTGCCATCAGTGAAAGTTCAGCGGGTTACAGGGAGACCCAGTACTTC CAISESSAGYRETQYF
TRBJ1-5 TRBV7-2 - - TGTGCCAGCAGCCAACACACAGGAAATAGCAATCAGCCCCAGCATTTT CASSQHTGNSNQPQHF
TRBJ1-3 TRBV4-3 TRBD1 - TGCGCCAGCAGCCAGGGGACAGGGGGGATAAGCTCTGGAAACACCATATATTTT CASSQGTGGISSGNTIYF
TRBJ1-1 TRBV13 - - TGTGCCAGCAGCCCAAGCGCAGGGTTTGACACTGAAGCTTTCTTT CASSPSAGFDTEAFF
TRBJ1-3 TRBV18 - - TGTGCCAGCTCACAAGTCTACGGAAACACCATATATTTT CASSQVYGNTIYF
TRBJ1-4 TRBV7-6 - - TGTGCCAGCAGCTTAAACGGGACACCTAATGAAAAACTGTTTTTT CASSLNGTPNEKLFF
TRBJ1-2 TRBV2 TRBD1 few TGTGCCAGCAAAGAGGCGGGACAGGGCGTCGTCTACACCTTC CASKEAGQGVVYTF
TRBJ2-1 TRBV6-5 TRBD1 - TGTGCCAGCAGCCAAGGGGACAGGGGCAATGAGCAGTTCTTC CASSQGDRGNEQFF
TRBJ1-4 TRBV27 - once TGTGCCAGCGCCAGAACACATAAATCAACTAATGAAAAACTGTTTTTT CASARTHKSTNEKLFF
TRBJ1-5 TRBV12-5 - - TGTGCTAGTGGTTTGGTACAGGGTAGTCAGCCCCAGCATTTT CASGLVQGSQPQHF
TRBJ1-1 TRBV28 - - TGTGCCAGCAGTTTATGGGTAGGGGGTGAAGCTTTCTTT CASSLWVGGEAFF
TRBJ2-7 TRBV28 - - TGTGCCAGCAGCAGTGGTAGCGGAGCCTACGAGCAGTACTTC CASSSGSGAYEQYF
TRBJ2-7 TRBV9 TRBD1 - TGTGCCAGCAATCAGGGGGCTCCCACCTACGAGCAGTACTTC CASNQGAPTYEQYF
TRBJ2-2 TRBV6-9 TRBD2 - TGTGCCAGCTCACGCGGGGGAGTCGCCGGGGAGCTGTTTTTT CASSRGGVAGELFF
TRBJ2-3 TRBV6-5 - once TGTGCCAGCAGTTATCGCGGGCTCCCCCCAGATACGCAGTATTTT CASSYRGLPPDTQYF
TRBJ2-1 TRBV10-1 TRBD1 - TGCGCCAGCAGTGAATACCAAGGACAGGGGGTAGGCAATGAGCAGTTCTTC CASSEYQGQGVGNEQFF
TRBJ2-7 TRBV7-7 TRBD1 once TGTGCTAGCAGTACACCGGGACAGGGGACCTACGAGCAGTACTTC CASSTPGQGTYEQYF